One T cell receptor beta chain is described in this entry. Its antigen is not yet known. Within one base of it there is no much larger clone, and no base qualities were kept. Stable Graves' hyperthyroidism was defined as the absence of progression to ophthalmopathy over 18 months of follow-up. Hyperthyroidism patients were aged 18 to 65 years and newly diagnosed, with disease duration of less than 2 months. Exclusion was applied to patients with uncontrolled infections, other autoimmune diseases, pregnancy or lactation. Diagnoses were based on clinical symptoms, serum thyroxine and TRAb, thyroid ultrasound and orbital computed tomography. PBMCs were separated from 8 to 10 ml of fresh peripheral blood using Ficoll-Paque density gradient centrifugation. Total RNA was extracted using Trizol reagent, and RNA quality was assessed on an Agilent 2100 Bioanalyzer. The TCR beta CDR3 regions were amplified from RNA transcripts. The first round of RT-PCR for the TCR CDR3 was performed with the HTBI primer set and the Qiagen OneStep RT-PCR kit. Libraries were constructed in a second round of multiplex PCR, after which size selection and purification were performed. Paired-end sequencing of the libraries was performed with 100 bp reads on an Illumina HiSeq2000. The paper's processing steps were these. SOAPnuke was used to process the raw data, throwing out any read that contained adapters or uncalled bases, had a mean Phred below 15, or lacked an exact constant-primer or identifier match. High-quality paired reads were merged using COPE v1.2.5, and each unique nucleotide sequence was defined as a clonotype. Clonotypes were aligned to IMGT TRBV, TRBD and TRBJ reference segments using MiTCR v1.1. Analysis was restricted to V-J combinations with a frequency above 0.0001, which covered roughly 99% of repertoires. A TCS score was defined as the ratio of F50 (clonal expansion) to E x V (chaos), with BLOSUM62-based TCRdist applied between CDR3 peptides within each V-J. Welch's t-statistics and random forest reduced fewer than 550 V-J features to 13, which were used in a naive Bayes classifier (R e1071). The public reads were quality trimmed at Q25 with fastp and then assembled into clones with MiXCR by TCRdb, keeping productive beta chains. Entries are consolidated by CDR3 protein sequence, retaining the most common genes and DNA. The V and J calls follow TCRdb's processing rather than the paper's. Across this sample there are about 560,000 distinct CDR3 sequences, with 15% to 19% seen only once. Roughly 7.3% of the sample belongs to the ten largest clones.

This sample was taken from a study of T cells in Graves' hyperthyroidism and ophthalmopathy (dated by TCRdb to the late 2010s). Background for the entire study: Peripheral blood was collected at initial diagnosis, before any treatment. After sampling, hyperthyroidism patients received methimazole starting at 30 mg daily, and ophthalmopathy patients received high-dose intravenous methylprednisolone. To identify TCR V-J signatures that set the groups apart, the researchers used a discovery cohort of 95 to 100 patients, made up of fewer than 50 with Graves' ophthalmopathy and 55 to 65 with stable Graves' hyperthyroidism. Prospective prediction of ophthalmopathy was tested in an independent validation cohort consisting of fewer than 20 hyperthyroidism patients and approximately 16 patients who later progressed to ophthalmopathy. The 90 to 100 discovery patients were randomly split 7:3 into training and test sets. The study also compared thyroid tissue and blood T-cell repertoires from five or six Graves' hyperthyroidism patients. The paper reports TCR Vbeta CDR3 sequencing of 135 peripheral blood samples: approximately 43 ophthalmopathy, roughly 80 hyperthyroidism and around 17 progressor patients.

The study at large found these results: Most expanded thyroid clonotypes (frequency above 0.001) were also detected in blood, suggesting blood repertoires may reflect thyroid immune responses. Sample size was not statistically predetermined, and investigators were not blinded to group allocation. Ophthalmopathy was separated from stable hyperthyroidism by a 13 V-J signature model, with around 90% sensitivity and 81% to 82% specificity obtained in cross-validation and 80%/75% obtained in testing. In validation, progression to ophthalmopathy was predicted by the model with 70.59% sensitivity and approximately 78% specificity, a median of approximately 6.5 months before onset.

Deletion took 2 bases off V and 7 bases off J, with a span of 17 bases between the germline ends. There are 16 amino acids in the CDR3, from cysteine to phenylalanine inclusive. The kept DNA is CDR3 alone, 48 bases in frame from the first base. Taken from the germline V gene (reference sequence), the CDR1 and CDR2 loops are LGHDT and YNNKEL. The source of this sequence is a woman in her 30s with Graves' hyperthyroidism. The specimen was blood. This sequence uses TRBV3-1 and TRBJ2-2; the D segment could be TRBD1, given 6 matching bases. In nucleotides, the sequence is TGTGCCAGCAGCCAATCTATCCTTGGGGGCGGCGGGGAGCTGTTTTTT. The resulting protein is CASSQSILGGGGELFF.